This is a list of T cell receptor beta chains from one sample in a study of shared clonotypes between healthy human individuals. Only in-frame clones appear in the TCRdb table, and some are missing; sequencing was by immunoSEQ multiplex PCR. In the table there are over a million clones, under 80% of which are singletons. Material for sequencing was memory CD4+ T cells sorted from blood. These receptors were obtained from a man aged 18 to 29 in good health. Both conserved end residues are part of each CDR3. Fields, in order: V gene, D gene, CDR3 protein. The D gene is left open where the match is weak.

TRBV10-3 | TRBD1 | CAISGQGASYGYTF
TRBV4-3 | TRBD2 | CASSQDWGTSGSRNEQFF
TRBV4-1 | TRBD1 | CASSLTGQGNTGELFF
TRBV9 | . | CASSVWDRGNYGYTF
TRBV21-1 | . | CASSSGGVADGNQPQHF
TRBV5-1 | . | CASSLSIADGEQFF
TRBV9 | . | CASSVGDIQYF
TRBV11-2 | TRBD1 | CASSLDQAGGEKLFF
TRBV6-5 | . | CASSWDNYGYTF
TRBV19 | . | CASSIVTKPYEQYF
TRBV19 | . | CASSTAVGGLGGELFF
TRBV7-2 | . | CASSLRGPDSPLHF
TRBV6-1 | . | CAGRQAKNTEAFF
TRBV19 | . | CASSMGQGGNEQFF
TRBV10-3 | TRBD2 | CAISTGTSGRGQFF